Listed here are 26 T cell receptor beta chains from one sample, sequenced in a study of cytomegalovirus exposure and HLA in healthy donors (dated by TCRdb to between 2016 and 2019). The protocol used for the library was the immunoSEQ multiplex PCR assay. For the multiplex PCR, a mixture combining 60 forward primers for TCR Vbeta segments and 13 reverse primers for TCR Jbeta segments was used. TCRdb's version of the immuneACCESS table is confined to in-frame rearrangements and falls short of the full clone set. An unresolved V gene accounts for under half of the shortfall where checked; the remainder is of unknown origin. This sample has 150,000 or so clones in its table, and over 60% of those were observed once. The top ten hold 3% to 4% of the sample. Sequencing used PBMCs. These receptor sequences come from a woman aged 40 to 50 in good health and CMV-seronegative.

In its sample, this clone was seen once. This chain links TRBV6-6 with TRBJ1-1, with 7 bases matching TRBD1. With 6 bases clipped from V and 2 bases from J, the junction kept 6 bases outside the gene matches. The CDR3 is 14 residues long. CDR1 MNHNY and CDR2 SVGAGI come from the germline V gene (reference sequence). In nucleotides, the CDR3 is TGTGCCAGCAGCTTTGGGACAGCCAACACTGAAGCTTTCTTT. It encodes CASSFGTANTEAFF.

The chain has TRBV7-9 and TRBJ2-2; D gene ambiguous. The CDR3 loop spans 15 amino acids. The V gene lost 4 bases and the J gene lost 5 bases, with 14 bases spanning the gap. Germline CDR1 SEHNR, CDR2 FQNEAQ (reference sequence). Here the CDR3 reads CASSSPGIRTGELFF. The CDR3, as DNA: TGTGCCAGCAGCTCCCCAGGCATACGGACCGGGGAGCTGTTTTTT.

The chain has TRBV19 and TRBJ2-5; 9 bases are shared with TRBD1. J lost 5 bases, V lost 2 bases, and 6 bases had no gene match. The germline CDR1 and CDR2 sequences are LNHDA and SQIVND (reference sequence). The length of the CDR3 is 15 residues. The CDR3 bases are TGTGCCAGTAGTATAATCACAGGGGGCGGGGAGACCCAGTACTTC. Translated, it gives CASSIITGGGETQYF. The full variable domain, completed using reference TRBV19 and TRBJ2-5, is DGGITQSPKYLFRKEGQNVTLSCEQNLNHDAMYWYRQDPGQGLRLIYYSQIVNDFQKGDIAEGYSVSREKKESFPLTVTSAQKNPTAFYLCASSIITGGGETQYFGPGTRLLVL.

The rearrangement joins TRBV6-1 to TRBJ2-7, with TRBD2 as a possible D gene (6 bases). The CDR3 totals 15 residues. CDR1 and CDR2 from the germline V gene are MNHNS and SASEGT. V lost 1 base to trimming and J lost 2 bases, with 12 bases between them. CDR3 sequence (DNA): TGTGCCAGCAGTGAAGTACCGGGACTTGCCTACGAGCAGTACTTC. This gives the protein CASSEVPGLAYEQYF.

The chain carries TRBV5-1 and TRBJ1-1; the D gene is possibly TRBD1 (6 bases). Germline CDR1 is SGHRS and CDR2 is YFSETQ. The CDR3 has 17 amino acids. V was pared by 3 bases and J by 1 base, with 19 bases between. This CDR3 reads CASSSAAGAGQNTEAFF. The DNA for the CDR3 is TGCGCCAGCAGCTCAGCCGCTGGAGCGGGACAGAACACTGAAGCTTTCTTT.

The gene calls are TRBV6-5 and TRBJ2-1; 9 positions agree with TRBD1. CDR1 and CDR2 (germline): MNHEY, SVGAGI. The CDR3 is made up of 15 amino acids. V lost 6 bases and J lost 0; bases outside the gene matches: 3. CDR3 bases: TGTGCCAGCAGCTTGGACAGGGGCTCCTACAATGAGCAGTTCTTC. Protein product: CASSLDRGSYNEQFF.

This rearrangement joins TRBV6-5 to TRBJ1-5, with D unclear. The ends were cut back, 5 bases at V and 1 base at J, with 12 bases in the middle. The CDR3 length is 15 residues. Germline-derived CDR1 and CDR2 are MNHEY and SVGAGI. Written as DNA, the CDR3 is TGTGCCAGCAGTCGGGAGGCATTGAGCAATCAGCCCCAGCATTTT. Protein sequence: CASSREALSNQPQHF.

CDR3 loop: CASRSGTGISEQYF. The DNA of the CDR3 is TGTGCCAGCAGGTCCGGGACAGGGATCTCCGAGCAGTACTTC. The V and J genes are TRBV6-1 and TRBJ2-7, with TRBD1 identical over 9 bases. Trimming at V came to 6 bases and at J to 6 bases, leaving 9 bases not matched to a gene. CDR1 is MNHNS, CDR2 SASEGT, per germline. The CDR3 has 14 amino acids.

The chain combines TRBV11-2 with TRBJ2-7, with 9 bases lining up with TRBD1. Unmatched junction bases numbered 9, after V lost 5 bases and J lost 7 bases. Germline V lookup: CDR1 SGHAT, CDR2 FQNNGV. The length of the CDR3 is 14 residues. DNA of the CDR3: TGTGCCAGCAGCCGGGACAGGGATTCGGGGGAGCAGTACTTC. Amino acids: CASSRDRDSGEQYF. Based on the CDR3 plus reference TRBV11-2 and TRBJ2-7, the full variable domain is EAGVAQSPRYKIIEKRQSVAFWCNPISGHATLYWYQQILGQGPKLLIQFQNNGVVDDSQLPKDRFSAERLKGVDSTLKIQPAKLEDSAVYLCASSRDRDSGEQYFGPGTRLTVT.

CDR3: CASRDNQGPQETQYF. The CDR3 nucleotides read TGCGCCAGCAGAGACAACCAGGGGCCCCAAGAGACCCAGTACTTC. V is TRBV5-1 and J is TRBJ2-5, with D maybe TRBD1 (6 bases). Germline V gives CDR1 SGHRS, CDR2 YFSETQ. The CDR3 is 15 residues long. V was pared by 5 bases and J by 1 base, with 15 bases between.

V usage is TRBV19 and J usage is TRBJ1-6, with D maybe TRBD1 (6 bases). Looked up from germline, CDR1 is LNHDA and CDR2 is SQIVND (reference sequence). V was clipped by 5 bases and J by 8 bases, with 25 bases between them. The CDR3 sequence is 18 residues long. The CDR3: CASSPAFYRDLKDSPLHF. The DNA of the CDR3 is TGTGCCAGTAGTCCAGCTTTCTACAGGGATTTAAAGGATTCACCCCTCCACTTT.

The CDR3 DNA reads as TGTGCCAGCAGCTCAAGACTAGCGGGGTCGAACACCGGGGAGCTGTTTTTT. Protein sequence: CASSSRLAGSNTGELFF. J is TRBJ2-2 and V is TRBV7-9; 11 bases match TRBD2. Germline V gene data show CDR1 as SEHNR and CDR2 as FQNEAQ (reference sequence). Trimming removed 4 bases from V and 0 bases from J; junction bases left unmatched: 4. The CDR3 contains 17 residues.

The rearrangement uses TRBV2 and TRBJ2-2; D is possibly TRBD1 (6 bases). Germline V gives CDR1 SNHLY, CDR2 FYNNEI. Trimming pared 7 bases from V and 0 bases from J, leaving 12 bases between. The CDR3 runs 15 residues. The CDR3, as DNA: TGTGCCAGCAAATCGTACAGGGCGAACACCGGGGAGCTGTTTTTT. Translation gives CASKSYRANTGELFF.

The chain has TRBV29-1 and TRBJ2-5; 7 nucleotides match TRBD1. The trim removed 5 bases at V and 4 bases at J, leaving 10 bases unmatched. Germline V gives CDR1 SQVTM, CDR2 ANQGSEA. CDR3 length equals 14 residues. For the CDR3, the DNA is TGCAGCGTTTCCCGGAACAGGGGCAGAGAGACCCAGTACTTC. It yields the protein CSVSRNRGRETQYF. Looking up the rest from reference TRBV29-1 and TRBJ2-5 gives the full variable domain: SAVISQKPSRDICQRGTSLTIQCQVDSQVTMMFWYRQQPGQSLTLIATANQGSEATYESGFVIDKFPISRPNLTFSTLTVSNMSPEDSSIYLCSVSRNRGRETQYFGPGTRLLVL.

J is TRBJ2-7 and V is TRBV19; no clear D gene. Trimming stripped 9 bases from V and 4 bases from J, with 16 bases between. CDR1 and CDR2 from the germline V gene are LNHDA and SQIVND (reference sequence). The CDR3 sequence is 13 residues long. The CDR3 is CASRAIGTYEQYF. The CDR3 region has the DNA TGTGCCAGCCGTGCTATCGGTACGTACGAGCAGTACTTC.

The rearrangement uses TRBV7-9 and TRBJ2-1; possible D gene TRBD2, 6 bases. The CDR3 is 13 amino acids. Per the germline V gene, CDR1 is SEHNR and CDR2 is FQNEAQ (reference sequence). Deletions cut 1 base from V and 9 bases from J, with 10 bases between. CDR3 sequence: CASSLVGGREQFF. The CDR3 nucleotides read TGTGCCAGCAGCTTAGTGGGGGGTCGTGAGCAGTTCTTC.

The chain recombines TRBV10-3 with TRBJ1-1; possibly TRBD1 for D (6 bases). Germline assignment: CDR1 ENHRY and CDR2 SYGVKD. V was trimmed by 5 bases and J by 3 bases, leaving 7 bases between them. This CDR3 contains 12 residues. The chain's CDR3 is CAISRQDTEAFF. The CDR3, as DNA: TGTGCCATCAGTCGACAGGACACTGAAGCTTTCTTT.

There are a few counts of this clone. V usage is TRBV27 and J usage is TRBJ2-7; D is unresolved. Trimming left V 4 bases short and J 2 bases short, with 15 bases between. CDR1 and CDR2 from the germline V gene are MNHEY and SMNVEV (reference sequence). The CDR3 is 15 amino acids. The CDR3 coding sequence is TGTGCCAGCAGTTACTCGCCCAGGTCTGCCTACGAGCAGTACTTC. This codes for CASSYSPRSAYEQYF.

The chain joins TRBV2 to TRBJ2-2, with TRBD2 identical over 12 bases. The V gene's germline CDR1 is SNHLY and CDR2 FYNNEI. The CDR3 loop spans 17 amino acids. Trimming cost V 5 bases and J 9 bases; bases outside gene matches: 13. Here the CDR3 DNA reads TGTGCCAGCAGTCCCAGGACGCTAGCGGGAGGGGCCCGGGAGCTGTTTTTT. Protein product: CASSPRTLAGGARELFF. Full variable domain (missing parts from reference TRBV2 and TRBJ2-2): EPEVTQTPSHQVTQMGQEVILRCVPISNHLYFYWYRQILGQKVEFLVSFYNNEISEKSEIFDDQFSVERPDGSNFTLKIRSTKLEDSAMYFCASSPRTLAGGARELFFGEGSRLTVL.

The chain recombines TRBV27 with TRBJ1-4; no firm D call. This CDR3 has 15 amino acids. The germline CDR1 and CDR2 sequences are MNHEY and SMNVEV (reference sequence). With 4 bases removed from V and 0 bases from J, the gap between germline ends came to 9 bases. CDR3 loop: CASSSASATNEKLFF. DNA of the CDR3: TGTGCCAGCAGTTCCGCGAGTGCAACTAATGAAAAACTGTTTTTT. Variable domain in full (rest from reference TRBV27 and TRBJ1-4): EAQVTQNPRYLITVTGKKLTVTCSQNMNHEYMSWYRQDPGLGLRQIYYSMNVEVTDKGDVPEGYKVSRKEKRNFPLILESPSPNQTSLYFCASSSASATNEKLFFGSGTQLSVL.

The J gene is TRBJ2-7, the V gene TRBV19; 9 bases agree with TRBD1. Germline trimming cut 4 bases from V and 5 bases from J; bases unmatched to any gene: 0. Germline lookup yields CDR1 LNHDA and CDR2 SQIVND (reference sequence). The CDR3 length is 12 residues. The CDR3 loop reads CASSRTGDEQYF. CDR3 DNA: TGTGCCAGTAGTAGGACAGGGGACGAGCAGTACTTC.

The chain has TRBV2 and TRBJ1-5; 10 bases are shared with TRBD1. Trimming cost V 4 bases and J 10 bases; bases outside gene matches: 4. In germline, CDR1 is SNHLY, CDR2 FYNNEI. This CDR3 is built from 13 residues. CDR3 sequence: CASSAGQGNPQHF. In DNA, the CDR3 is TGTGCCAGCAGTGCGGGACAGGGGAATCCCCAGCATTTT.

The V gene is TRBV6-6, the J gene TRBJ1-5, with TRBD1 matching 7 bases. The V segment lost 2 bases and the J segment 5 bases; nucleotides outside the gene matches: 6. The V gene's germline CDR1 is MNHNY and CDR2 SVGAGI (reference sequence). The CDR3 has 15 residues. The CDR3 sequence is CASSYTPGGHQPQHF. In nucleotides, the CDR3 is TGTGCCAGCAGTTACACCCCAGGGGGGCATCAGCCCCAGCATTTT.

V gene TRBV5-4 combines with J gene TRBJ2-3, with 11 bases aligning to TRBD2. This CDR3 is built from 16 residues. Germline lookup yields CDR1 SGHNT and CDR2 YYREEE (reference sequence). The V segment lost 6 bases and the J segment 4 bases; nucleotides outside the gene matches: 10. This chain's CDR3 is CASTRTSGSLPDTQYF. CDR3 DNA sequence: TGTGCCAGCACCAGAACTAGCGGGAGTCTCCCAGATACGCAGTATTTT.

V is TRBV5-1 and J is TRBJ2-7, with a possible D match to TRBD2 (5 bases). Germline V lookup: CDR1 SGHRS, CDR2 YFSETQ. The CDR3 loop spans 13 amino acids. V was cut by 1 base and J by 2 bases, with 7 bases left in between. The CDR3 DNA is TGCGCCAGCAGCTTGCCGGGGACCTACGAGCAGTACTTC. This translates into CASSLPGTYEQYF.

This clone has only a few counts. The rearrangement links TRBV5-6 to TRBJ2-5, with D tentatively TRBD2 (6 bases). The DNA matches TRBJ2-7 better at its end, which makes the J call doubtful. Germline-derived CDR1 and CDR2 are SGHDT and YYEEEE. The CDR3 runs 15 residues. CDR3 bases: TGTGCCAGCAGCTCCGTGGCGGGGAGAACCTACGAGCAGTACTTC. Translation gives CASSSVAGRTYEQYF.